This is a list of T cell receptor beta chains from one sample in a study of beta chain features in type 1 diabetes. The protocol was immunoSEQ multiplex PCR, while the TCRdb copy is restricted to in-frame clones and leaves out a portion. The table records around 240,000 clones, about 70% of them present only once. Sequenced input: naive CD4+ T cells from blood. These receptors were collected from a young man in good health. Each CDR3 is given with its conserved first and last residue. The D gene is left open where the match is weak. Clone sizes are given selectively: once, few, many, or a class where the clone is expanded.

clone size: once; D gene: .; J gene: TRBJ2-5; V gene: TRBV7-9; CDR3 length: 14; CDR3 DNA: TGTGCCAGCAGTCCCTTTGGGGTCCAAGAGACCCAGTACTTC; CDR3 protein: CASSPFGVQETQYF
clone size: .; D gene: .; J gene: TRBJ2-4; V gene: TRBV27; CDR3 length: 17; CDR3 DNA: TGTGCCAGCAGTTTAATGGGGCGGGGGCTGACCAAAAACATTCAGTACTTC; CDR3 protein: CASSLMGRGLTKNIQYF
clone size: .; D gene: TRBD1; J gene: TRBJ1-4; V gene: TRBV6-5; CDR3 length: 15; CDR3 DNA: TGTGCCAGCAGTTATAAGGGACAGAGTAATGAAAAACTGTTTTTT; CDR3 protein: CASSYKGQSNEKLFF
clone size: .; D gene: TRBD1; J gene: TRBJ2-3; V gene: TRBV6-5; CDR3 length: 16; CDR3 DNA: TGTGCCAGCAGTTACTCCGGGACAGGGAGCACAGATACGCAGTATTTT; CDR3 protein: CASSYSGTGSTDTQYF
clone size: few; D gene: .; J gene: TRBJ2-1; V gene: TRBV30; CDR3 length: 15; CDR3 DNA: TGTGCCTGGAGTGTAACCTTGGGGGCTTACAATGAGCAGTTCTTC; CDR3 protein: CAWSVTLGAYNEQFF
clone size: few; D gene: .; J gene: TRBJ2-3; V gene: TRBV28; CDR3 length: 14; CDR3 DNA: TGTGCCAGCAGCGTCCGGGTGGGGACAGATACGCAGTATTTT; CDR3 protein: CASSVRVGTDTQYF
clone size: .; D gene: .; J gene: TRBJ2-6; V gene: TRBV7-2; CDR3 length: 18; CDR3 DNA: TGTGCCAGCAGCCTCTTGACAGCTCGATTCTCTGGGGCCAACGTCCTGACTTTC; CDR3 protein: CASSLLTARFSGANVLTF
clone size: once; D gene: .; J gene: TRBJ2-5; V gene: TRBV11-2; CDR3 length: 15; CDR3 DNA: TGTGCCACCAGCCCGGACTCGGTGTACCAAGAGACCCAGTACTTC; CDR3 protein: CATSPDSVYQETQYF
clone size: .; D gene: TRBD2; J gene: TRBJ2-1; V gene: TRBV7-2; CDR3 length: 16; CDR3 DNA: TGTGCCAGCAGCCCGACTAGCGGGAGCTCCTACAATGAGCAGTTCTTC; CDR3 protein: CASSPTSGSSYNEQFF
clone size: .; D gene: TRBD1; J gene: TRBJ1-6; V gene: TRBV30; CDR3 length: 14; CDR3 DNA: TGTGCCTGGAGTGCCGGGACAGGGCATTCACCCCTCCACTTT; CDR3 protein: CAWSAGTGHSPLHF
clone size: .; D gene: TRBD1; J gene: TRBJ2-2; V gene: TRBV29-1; CDR3 length: 15; CDR3 DNA: TGCAGCGTCATACAGGGGGCGCAGGCCACCGGGGAGCTGTTTTTT; CDR3 protein: CSVIQGAQATGELFF
clone size: .; D gene: TRBD1; J gene: TRBJ1-5; V gene: TRBV30; CDR3 length: 15; CDR3 DNA: TGTGCCTGGAGGGGACAGGGAGGAAGCAATCAGCCCCAGCATTTT; CDR3 protein: CAWRGQGGSNQPQHF
clone size: once; D gene: .; J gene: TRBJ1-1; V gene: TRBV30; CDR3 length: 11; CDR3 DNA: TGTGCCTGGGGAGCGAACACTGAAGCTTTCTTT; CDR3 protein: CAWGANTEAFF
clone size: .; D gene: .; J gene: TRBJ2-5; V gene: TRBV29-1; CDR3 length: 12; CDR3 DNA: TGCAGCGTTGAAGCAGGGCGAGAGACCCAGTACTTC; CDR3 protein: CSVEAGRETQYF
clone size: few; D gene: .; J gene: TRBJ2-7; V gene: TRBV11-2; CDR3 length: 10; CDR3 DNA: TGTGCCAGCCGGGGGTACGAGCAGTACTTC; CDR3 protein: CASRGYEQYF
clone size: few; D gene: .; J gene: TRBJ1-3; V gene: TRBV30; CDR3 length: 10; CDR3 DNA: TGTGCCTGGAGTGGAGACACCATATATTTT; CDR3 protein: CAWSGDTIYF
clone size: .; D gene: .; J gene: TRBJ2-6; V gene: TRBV28; CDR3 length: 16; CDR3 DNA: TGTGCCAGCAGTTTGGTCGGGGCCTCTGGGGCCAACGTCCTGACTTTC; CDR3 protein: CASSLVGASGANVLTF
clone size: .; D gene: TRBD2; J gene: TRBJ2-1; V gene: TRBV30; CDR3 length: 14; CDR3 DNA: TGTGCCTGGAGTCTGGGACTAGGTGGGACTGAGCAGTTCTTC; CDR3 protein: CAWSLGLGGTEQFF
clone size: .; D gene: .; J gene: TRBJ2-5; V gene: TRBV15; CDR3 length: 13; CDR3 DNA: TGTGCCACCAGCGGACCACAGGGTTCGGCCCAGTACTTC; CDR3 protein: CATSGPQGSAQYF
clone size: .; D gene: TRBD1; J gene: TRBJ2-7; V gene: TRBV29-1; CDR3 length: 14; CDR3 DNA: TGCAGCGCCCAACAGGGGAAACCCCCCTACGAGCAGTACTTC; CDR3 protein: CSAQQGKPPYEQYF
clone size: .; D gene: TRBD2; J gene: TRBJ2-1; V gene: TRBV30; CDR3 length: 16; CDR3 DNA: TGTGCCTCCACCGCCCCCTCCGGGAGGGCCTACAATGAGCAGTTCTTC; CDR3 protein: CASTAPSGRAYNEQFF
clone size: .; D gene: .; J gene: TRBJ2-5; V gene: TRBV30; CDR3 length: 11; CDR3 DNA: TGTGCCTGGACAACCCAGGAGACCCAGTACTTC; CDR3 protein: CAWTTQETQYF
clone size: .; D gene: .; J gene: TRBJ2-1; V gene: TRBV7-9; CDR3 length: 17; CDR3 DNA: TGTGCCAGCAGCTTAGCCGGGGCGGGCCCCCGAGGGGGTGAGCAGTTCTTC; CDR3 protein: CASSLAGAGPRGGEQFF
clone size: few; D gene: .; J gene: TRBJ2-4; V gene: TRBV29-1; CDR3 length: 15; CDR3 DNA: TGCAGCGTTGAAGCACCGGTGCTAAGGAAAAACATTCAGTACTTC; CDR3 protein: CSVEAPVLRKNIQYF
clone size: .; D gene: TRBD1; J gene: TRBJ2-7; V gene: TRBV7-2; CDR3 length: 17; CDR3 DNA: TGTGCCAGCAGCTTAGTGGGGCCAGGACAGGGGGCCTACGAGCAGTACTTC; CDR3 protein: CASSLVGPGQGAYEQYF
clone size: .; D gene: .; J gene: TRBJ2-3; V gene: TRBV11-2; CDR3 length: 16; CDR3 DNA: TGTGCCAGCAGCTTAAGGGGCTCCCCTAGCACAGATACGCAGTATTTT; CDR3 protein: CASSLRGSPSTDTQYF
clone size: .; D gene: .; J gene: TRBJ2-4; V gene: TRBV9; CDR3 length: 15; CDR3 DNA: TGTGCCAGCAGCGGTACGGGGGCGGGCAAAAACATTCAGTACTTC; CDR3 protein: CASSGTGAGKNIQYF
clone size: few; D gene: .; J gene: TRBJ2-2; V gene: TRBV29-1; CDR3 length: 13; CDR3 DNA: TGCAGCGTGGGACTCGCGAACACCGGGGAGCTGTTTTTT; CDR3 protein: CSVGLANTGELFF
clone size: .; D gene: .; J gene: TRBJ1-2; V gene: TRBV30; CDR3 length: 15; CDR3 DNA: TGTGCCTGGAGTGTACTCGGCAGGGTCGCCTATGGCTACACCTTC; CDR3 protein: CAWSVLGRVAYGYTF
clone size: .; D gene: .; J gene: TRBJ2-4; V gene: TRBV10-3; CDR3 length: 15; CDR3 DNA: TGTGCCATCAGTGAGTCCAGCAGCCCCAAAAACATTCAGTACTTC; CDR3 protein: CAISESSSPKNIQYF
clone size: few; D gene: .; J gene: TRBJ2-1; V gene: TRBV7-2; CDR3 length: 12; CDR3 DNA: TGTGCCAGCAGCCGCGGAATGAATGAGCAGTTCTTC; CDR3 protein: CASSRGMNEQFF
clone size: once; D gene: .; J gene: TRBJ1-1; V gene: TRBV4-3; CDR3 length: 12; CDR3 DNA: TGCGCCAGCAGCCCTGAGGGGGGAAGGGCTTTCTTT; CDR3 protein: CASSPEGGRAFF
clone size: .; D gene: .; J gene: TRBJ2-7; V gene: TRBV29-1; CDR3 length: 12; CDR3 DNA: TGCAGCACACAGGGATCCACCTACGAGCAGTACTTC; CDR3 protein: CSTQGSTYEQYF
clone size: .; D gene: .; J gene: TRBJ1-5; V gene: TRBV30; CDR3 length: 13; CDR3 DNA: TGTGCCTGGAGTCCTAGGGGCAATCAGCCCCAGCATTTT; CDR3 protein: CAWSPRGNQPQHF
clone size: .; D gene: .; J gene: TRBJ2-5; V gene: TRBV30; CDR3 length: 13; CDR3 DNA: TGTGCCTGGGACCACAGGGTTCGGGAGACCCAGTACTTC; CDR3 protein: CAWDHRVRETQYF
clone size: .; D gene: TRBD1; J gene: TRBJ2-5; V gene: TRBV5-1; CDR3 length: 13; CDR3 DNA: TGCGCCAGCAGCTTCGACAGGGAAGAGACCCAGTACTTC; CDR3 protein: CASSFDREETQYF
clone size: .; D gene: .; J gene: TRBJ2-1; V gene: TRBV9; CDR3 length: 12; CDR3 DNA: TGTGCCAGCAGCGTAGGATACAATGAGCAGTTCTTC; CDR3 protein: CASSVGYNEQFF
clone size: .; D gene: .; J gene: TRBJ2-4; V gene: TRBV6-5; CDR3 length: 10; CDR3 DNA: TGTGCCAGCAGTAAAGGCATTCAGTACTTC; CDR3 protein: CASSKGIQYF
clone size: .; D gene: .; J gene: TRBJ2-1; V gene: TRBV7-6; CDR3 length: 14; CDR3 DNA: TGTGCCAGCAGCTTAGGGGGCAAGGGGAATGAGCAGTTCTTC; CDR3 protein: CASSLGGKGNEQFF
clone size: .; D gene: TRBD1; J gene: TRBJ2-3; V gene: TRBV18; CDR3 length: 15; CDR3 DNA: TGTGCCAGCTCACCCGGGACAGGGGACACAGATACGCAGTATTTT; CDR3 protein: CASSPGTGDTDTQYF
clone size: .; D gene: TRBD1; J gene: TRBJ2-3; V gene: TRBV2; CDR3 length: 13; CDR3 DNA: TGTGCCAGCAGTTGGACAGGGACAGATACGCAGTATTTT; CDR3 protein: CASSWTGTDTQYF
clone size: .; D gene: .; J gene: TRBJ2-7; V gene: TRBV23-1; CDR3 length: 13; CDR3 DNA: TGCGCCAACACAGGGCAGACCTCCTACGAGCAGTACTTC; CDR3 protein: CANTGQTSYEQYF
clone size: .; D gene: TRBD2; J gene: TRBJ2-7; V gene: TRBV4-3; CDR3 length: 16; CDR3 DNA: TGCGCCAGCAGCCAGCAAGCTAGCGGGGGATCCTACGAGCAGTACTTC; CDR3 protein: CASSQQASGGSYEQYF
clone size: .; D gene: .; J gene: TRBJ2-1; V gene: TRBV7-2; CDR3 length: 15; CDR3 DNA: TGTGCCAGCAGCTCGAGTCGGGCGGGGATCAATGAGCAGTTCTTC; CDR3 protein: CASSSSRAGINEQFF
clone size: once; D gene: TRBD2; J gene: TRBJ2-5; V gene: TRBV29-1; CDR3 length: 13; CDR3 DNA: TGCAGCGCCTTGAGGGGAGGGGAAGAGACCCAGTACTTC; CDR3 protein: CSALRGGEETQYF
clone size: .; D gene: .; J gene: TRBJ1-1; V gene: TRBV29-1; CDR3 length: 14; CDR3 DNA: TGCAGCGTTGTGCTCGGGACTATGAACACTGAAGCTTTCTTT; CDR3 protein: CSVVLGTMNTEAFF
clone size: .; D gene: .; J gene: TRBJ1-3; V gene: TRBV30; CDR3 length: 11; CDR3 DNA: TGTGCCTGGAGTTCTGGAAACACCATATATTTT; CDR3 protein: CAWSSGNTIYF
clone size: few; D gene: .; J gene: TRBJ2-3; V gene: TRBV30; CDR3 length: 14; CDR3 DNA: TGTGCCTGGAGGCGACCAACTCGCACAGATACGCAGTATTTT; CDR3 protein: CAWRRPTRTDTQYF
clone size: .; D gene: TRBD2; J gene: TRBJ2-3; V gene: TRBV7-2; CDR3 length: 15; CDR3 DNA: TGTGCCAGCCGACTAGCGGGAGGGCCGGGAGATACGCAGTATTTT; CDR3 protein: CASRLAGGPGDTQYF
clone size: .; D gene: TRBD2; J gene: TRBJ2-7; V gene: TRBV4-2; CDR3 length: 15; CDR3 DNA: TGTGCCAGCAGCCGGACTAGCGGGAGTAAAGACGAGCAGTACTTC; CDR3 protein: CASSRTSGSKDEQYF